The rows below give T cell receptor beta chains drawn from one sample of a study of T cells in Graves' hyperthyroidism and ophthalmopathy. TCRdb redid the calling of the multiplex PCR reads with MiXCR, one entry per CDR3 protein. The sample gives fewer than 300,000 distinct CDR3 sequences, 13% to 15% of which show up once; under 35% is in the top ten. The material sequenced was blood. The receptors shown here come from a woman aged 45-65 years with Graves' hyperthyroidism that later progressed to Graves' ophthalmopathy. Each CDR3 is given with its conserved first and last residue. A D gene is named only where the DNA matches it firmly. Some rows mark clone size as missing; the rest say once, few, many or name a class of expanded clone.

d_gene	v_gene	abundance	j_gene	CDR3nt	CDR3aa
NA	TRBV24-1	many	TRBJ2-3	TGTGCCACCAGTCTCACGGGCAGTTTTACAGATACGCAGTATTTT	CATSLTGSFTDTQYF
TRBD1	TRBV12-5	few	TRBJ2-3	TGTGCTAGTGGTTTTACAAAACGACAGGGGGTCGGAGATACGCAGTATTTT	CASGFTKRQGVGDTQYF
TRBD2	TRBV19	NA	TRBJ2-3	TGTGCCAGCGGACGTGGCGGGAGTTCCACAGATACGCAGTATTTT	CASGRGGSSTDTQYF
NA	TRBV3-1	many	TRBJ1-2	TGTGCCAGCAGCCAAGATATCCCCAGGGATTCTAACTATGGCTACACCTTC	CASSQDIPRDSNYGYTF
NA	TRBV7-2	few	TRBJ1-5	TGTGCCAGCAGCCCCGGGATTCAGCCCCAGCATTTT	CASSPGIQPQHF
NA	TRBV5-6	NA	TRBJ1-2	TGTGCCAGCGAGCTTTCGGGGAACTATGGCTACACCTTC	CASELSGNYGYTF
TRBD2	TRBV27	many	TRBJ2-7	TGTGCCAGCAGGGGACTAGCGGGTAACCGAGTTCAGTACTTC	CASRGLAGNRVQYF
NA	TRBV29-1	NA	TRBJ1-1	TGCAGCGTTGTCCGGGTACAGGGCAACACTGAAGCTTTCTTT	CSVVRVQGNTEAFF
NA	TRBV3-1	many	TRBJ2-7	TGTGCCAGCAGCCAAGTCAGTTCCTACGAGCAGTACTTC	CASSQVSSYEQYF
TRBD1	TRBV25-1	NA	TRBJ2-7	TGTGGTAATACAGGGGGTCCGGGTAAGCAGTACTTC	CGNTGGPGKQYF
NA	TRBV6-5	few	TRBJ2-1	TGTGCCAGCAGTTACTCTGGCTCCTACAATGAGCAGTTCTTC	CASSYSGSYNEQFF
NA	TRBV6-1	many	TRBJ2-7	TGTGCCAGCGGGAAACTCGGGTCTAACTACGAGCAGTACTTC	CASGKLGSNYEQYF
NA	TRBV6-5	many	TRBJ2-1	TGTGCCAGCAGTTACTCGGGCCCTAACAGTGAGCAGTTCTTC	CASSYSGPNSEQFF
NA	TRBV7-9	NA	TRBJ1-1	TGTGCCAGCAGCTCAGAGGTTACGGGACAACCTAACACTGAAGCTTTCTTT	CASSSEVTGQPNTEAFF
NA	TRBV2	many	TRBJ2-5	TGTGCCAGCAGTGCCCGGACAAGGATTCAAGAGACCCAGTACTTC	CASSARTRIQETQYF
TRBD1	TRBV29-1	many	TRBJ2-1	TGCAGCGTTGAGTCAGTCAGGGGGCAGTACAATGAGCAGTTCTTC	CSVESVRGQYNEQFF
TRBD2	TRBV9	NA	TRBJ2-1	TGTGCCAGCAGTCTCGGGACTAGCGGGATTTATGGGCAGTTCTTC	CASSLGTSGIYGQFF
TRBD2	TRBV11-2	many	TRBJ2-2	TGTGCCAGCAGCTTAGGGGTAGCGGGGACCGGGGAGCTGTTTTTT	CASSLGVAGTGELFF
TRBD1	TRBV12-5	few	TRBJ2-1	TGTGCTAGTGGCCCGTATGAGACAGGGGGACGAGGGGAGCAGTTCTTC	CASGPYETGGRGEQFF
NA	TRBV29-1	many	TRBJ2-1	TGCAGCGTTCCCACGGGCGGGGATGAGCAGTTCTTC	CSVPTGGDEQFF
TRBD1	TRBV12-3/TRBV12-4	few	TRBJ1-5	TGTGCCAGCAGGGACAGGGGTTTGGGGAATCAGCCCCAGCATTTT	CASRDRGLGNQPQHF
NA	TRBV27	few	TRBJ1-3	TGTGCCAGCAGCTTGGACCTAGGGGTGAATCAATATTTT	CASSLDLGVNQYF
NA	TRBV6-5	many	TRBJ1-2	TGTGCCAGCAGTTACTCGGCAAGGGACTACACCTTC	CASSYSARDYTF
NA	TRBV19	NA	TRBJ1-2	TGTGCCAGTAGTAAGCAGGGGTCAGGCTATGGCTACACCTTC	CASSKQGSGYGYTF
NA	TRBV14	many	TRBJ2-5	TGTGCCAGCAGCCAAGATTGGGCGCAAGAGACCCAGTACTTC	CASSQDWAQETQYF
NA	TRBV7-4	many	TRBJ2-5	TGTGCCAGCAGCTTAGAGTCCAGGGACCAAGAGACCCAGTACTTC	CASSLESRDQETQYF
TRBD1	TRBV6-1	many	TRBJ1-2	TGTGCCAGCAGTTTAAGGACAGGGACCAATGGCTACACCTTC	CASSLRTGTNGYTF
NA	TRBV20-1	many	TRBJ1-2	TGCAGTGCTAGTTTTTTAGGAGGGTCGGAGGGCTACACCTTC	CSASFLGGSEGYTF
NA	TRBV6-1	many	TRBJ1-1	TGTGCCAGCAGTATAAATTGGGGGAGGACTGAAGCTTTCTTT	CASSINWGRTEAFF
NA	TRBV2	many	TRBJ1-2	TGTGCCAGCAGACTTAGTTACCGAGCCGGCGGCTACACCTTC	CASRLSYRAGGYTF
NA	TRBV27	NA	TRBJ1-1	TGTGCCAGCAGCTCAGGGATTCCTTACTCGAACACTGAAGCTTTCTTT	CASSSGIPYSNTEAFF
TRBD2	TRBV5-1	few	TRBJ2-5	TGCGCCAGCAGCGTAGCGGGGTGGGAGACCCAGTACTTC	CASSVAGWETQYF
TRBD2	TRBV18	few	TRBJ2-3	TGTGCCAGCTCACCCGGGGCTAGCGGAGTCACAGATACGCAGTATTTT	CASSPGASGVTDTQYF
NA	TRBV10-2	many	TRBJ2-3	TGCGCCAGCATGGCGCGGAGTCCGGATACGCAGTATTTT	CASMARSPDTQYF
TRBD2	TRBV2	many	TRBJ2-1	TGTGCCAGCAGAACCTTGGGGGGGAATGAGCAGTTCTTC	CASRTLGGNEQFF
NA	TRBV29-1	many	TRBJ1-2	TGCAGCGTTGATACCACCTCAGGGAGTATAATATCTAACTATGGCTACACCTTC	CSVDTTSGSIISNYGYTF
NA	TRBV7-9	few	TRBJ1-5	TGTGCCAGCAGCATCGGACAAGGTCCTAAAGGTCAGCCCCAGCATTTT	CASSIGQGPKGQPQHF
TRBD2	TRBV5-4	NA	TRBJ2-3	TGTGCCAGCAGCGGGGGGGTAAGGGTCGCAGATACGCAGTATTTT	CASSGGVRVADTQYF
NA	TRBV18	many	TRBJ2-5	TGTGCCAGCTCACCACTTCAGGAGACTAACAAAGAGACCCAGTACTTC	CASSPLQETNKETQYF
NA	TRBV25-1	NA	TRBJ1-2	TGTGCCAGCAGTTTGGGGCCCTATGGCTACACCTTC	CASSLGPYGYTF
NA	TRBV18	many	TRBJ2-7	TGTGCCAGCTCACCAAGGACGCAAGCCGAGCAGTACTTC	CASSPRTQAEQYF
NA	TRBV24-1	many	TRBJ2-5	TGTGCCACCAGTGAAGGGGCGCAAGAGACCCAGTACTTC	CATSEGAQETQYF
NA	TRBV18	many	TRBJ2-2	TGTGCCAGCTCACCTGGGATCACCACCGGGGAGCTGTTTTTT	CASSPGITTGELFF
NA	TRBV28	many	TRBJ1-1	TGTGCCAGCACCGCACTTCCACTGTCGACAGTGAACACTGAAGCTTTCTTT	CASTALPLSTVNTEAFF
NA	TRBV7-3	many	TRBJ2-3	TGTGCCAGCAGCTTAGGCTTCGGATCGTCAGATACGCAGTATTTT	CASSLGFGSSDTQYF
NA	TRBV11-2	many	TRBJ2-7	TGTGCCAGCACCCAGGGACACTCATCCTACGAGCAGTACTTC	CASTQGHSSYEQYF
NA	TRBV7-2	few	TRBJ2-7	TGTGCTAGCAGCTTAGCTCCAGGGAGCTCCTACGAGCAGTACTTC	CASSLAPGSSYEQYF
NA	TRBV2	many	TRBJ2-7	TGTGCCAGCAGTGGGGATTCCTACGAGCAGTACTTC	CASSGDSYEQYF
NA	TRBV28	many	TRBJ1-5	TGTGCCAGCAGTAGAGGGGCCTCGTGGGGGAATGGGTCGGGCAATCAGCCCCAGCATTTT	CASSRGASWGNGSGNQPQHF
NA	TRBV4-1	many	TRBJ1-4	TGCGCCAGCAGCCCATCCCGGGGGTCTCGAGCAACTAATGAAAAACTGTTTTTT	CASSPSRGSRATNEKLFF
TRBD1	TRBV19	NA	TRBJ2-6	TGTGCCAGTAGTCTCCTAGAGGGGGCGGCGGGGGCCAACGTCCTGACTTTC	CASSLLEGAAGANVLTF
TRBD1	TRBV28	NA	TRBJ1-5	TGTGCCAGCAGAAAAGACAGGGGGATGAACCAGCCCCAGCATTTT	CASRKDRGMNQPQHF
NA	TRBV7-6	many	TRBJ2-3	TGTGCCAGCAGCTTTACCCCCGGGACTGATAGCACAGATACGCAGTATTTT	CASSFTPGTDSTDTQYF
NA	TRBV2	many	TRBJ2-7	TGTGCCAGCAGTCCCGATCTCAGGGAAGTGCACGAGCAGTACTTC	CASSPDLREVHEQYF
NA	TRBV20-1	NA	TRBJ1-6	TGCAGTGCTAGAGGCGGGGGCCAGGGAAGCTCACCCCTCCACTTT	CSARGGGQGSSPLHF
NA	TRBV19	NA	TRBJ1-2	TGTGCCAGTAGTAAACAGGGAAGTTTCACCTTC	CASSKQGSFTF
NA	TRBV5-1	many	TRBJ2-1	TGCGCCAGCAGCTTGGGGACAGTCTACAATGAGCAGTTCTTC	CASSLGTVYNEQFF
NA	TRBV2	many	TRBJ2-1	TGTGCCAGCAGTGTGGTAGTCGGCTATATAGGCAATGAGCAGTTCTTC	CASSVVVGYIGNEQFF
TRBD1	TRBV29-1	many	TRBJ2-1	TGCAGCGTTAGGAGTGTCAGGGGGCTTAGCTCCTACAATGAGCAGTTCTTC	CSVRSVRGLSSYNEQFF
NA	TRBV5-1	NA	TRBJ1-3	TGCGCCAGCAGCTCCCAGGGAGCGGGAAACACCATATATTTT	CASSSQGAGNTIYF